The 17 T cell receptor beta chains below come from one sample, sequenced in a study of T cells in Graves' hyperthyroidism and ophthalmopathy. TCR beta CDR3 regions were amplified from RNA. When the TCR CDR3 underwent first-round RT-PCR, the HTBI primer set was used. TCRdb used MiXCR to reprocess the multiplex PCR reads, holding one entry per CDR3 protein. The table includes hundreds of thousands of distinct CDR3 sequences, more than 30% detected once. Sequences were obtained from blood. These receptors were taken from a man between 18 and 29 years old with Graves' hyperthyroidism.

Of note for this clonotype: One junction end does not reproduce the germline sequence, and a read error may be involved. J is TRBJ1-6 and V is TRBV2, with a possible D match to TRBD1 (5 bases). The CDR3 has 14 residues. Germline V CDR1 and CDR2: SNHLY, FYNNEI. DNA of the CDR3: TGTGCTAGCAGCCCACAGGCCCAAGGTTCACCCCTCCACTTT. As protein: CASSPQAQGSPLHF. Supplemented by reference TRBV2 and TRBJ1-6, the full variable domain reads EPEVTQTPSHQVTQMGQEVILRCVPISNHLYFYWYRQILGQKVEFLVSFYNNEISEKSEIFDDQFSVERPDGSNFTLKIRSTKLEDSAMYFCASSPQAQGSPLHFGNGTRLTVT.

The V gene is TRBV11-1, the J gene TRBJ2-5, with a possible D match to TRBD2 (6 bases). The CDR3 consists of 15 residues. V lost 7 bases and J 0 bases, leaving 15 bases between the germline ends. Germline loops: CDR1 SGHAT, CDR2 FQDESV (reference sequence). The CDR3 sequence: CASTPASEYQETQYF. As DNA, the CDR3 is TGTGCCAGCACCCCTGCTAGCGAGTACCAAGAGACCCAGTACTTC.

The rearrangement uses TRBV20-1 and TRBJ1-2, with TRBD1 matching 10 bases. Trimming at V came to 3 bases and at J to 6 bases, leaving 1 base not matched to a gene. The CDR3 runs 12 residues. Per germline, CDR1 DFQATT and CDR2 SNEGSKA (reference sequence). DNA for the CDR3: TGCAGTGCTAGGGGACAGGGGCATGGCTACACCTTC. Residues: CSARGQGHGYTF.

In DNA, the CDR3 is TGTGCCAGCAGCCCTGAGGACAGGGGTGCCGGGGAGCTGTTTTTT. Its translation is CASSPEDRGAGELFF. The rearrangement links TRBV7-2 to TRBJ2-2; 9 positions match TRBD1. V gave up 5 bases and J gave up 6 bases; unmatched junction bases: 7. The CDR3 sequence is 15 residues long. CDR1 and CDR2 from the germline V gene are SGHTA and FQGNSA.

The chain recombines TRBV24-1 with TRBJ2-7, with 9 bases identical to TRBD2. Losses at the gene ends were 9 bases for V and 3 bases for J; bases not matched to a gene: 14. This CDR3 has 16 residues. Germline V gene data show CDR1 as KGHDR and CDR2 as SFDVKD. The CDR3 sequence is CATSPGGLAGFYEQYF. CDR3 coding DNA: TGTGCCACCTCCCCAGGGGGGCTAGCGGGATTCTACGAGCAGTACTTC.

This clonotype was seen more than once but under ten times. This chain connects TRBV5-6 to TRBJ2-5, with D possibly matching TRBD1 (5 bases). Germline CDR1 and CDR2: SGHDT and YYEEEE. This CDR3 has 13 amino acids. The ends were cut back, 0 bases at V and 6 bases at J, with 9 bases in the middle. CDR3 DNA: TGTGCCAGCAGCTTGGGGACACCAAAGACCCAGTACTTC. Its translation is CASSLGTPKTQYF.

CDR3: CSSLVSDGYTF. The CDR3 coding sequence is TGCAGCAGCTTAGTATCGGATGGCTACACCTTC. J is TRBJ1-2 and V is TRBV29-1; no firm D call. Germline CDR1 and CDR2: SQVTM and ANQGSEA. There are 11 residues in the CDR3. V gave up 8 bases and J gave up 6 bases, with 13 bases separating them.

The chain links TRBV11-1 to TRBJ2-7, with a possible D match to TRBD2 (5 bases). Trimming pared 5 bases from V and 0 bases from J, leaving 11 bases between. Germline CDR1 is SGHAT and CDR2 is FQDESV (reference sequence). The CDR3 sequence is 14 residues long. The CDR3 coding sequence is TGTGCCAGCAGCCCGTCTCGGGACTCCTACGAGCAGTACTTC. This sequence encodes CASSPSRDSYEQYF.

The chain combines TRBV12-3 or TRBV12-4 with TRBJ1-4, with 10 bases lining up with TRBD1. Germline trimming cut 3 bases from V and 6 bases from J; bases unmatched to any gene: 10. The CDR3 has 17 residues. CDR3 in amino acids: CASSFFLSGTGDEKLFF. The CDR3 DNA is TGTGCCAGCAGTTTTTTCCTGTCCGGGACAGGGGATGAAAAACTGTTTTTT.

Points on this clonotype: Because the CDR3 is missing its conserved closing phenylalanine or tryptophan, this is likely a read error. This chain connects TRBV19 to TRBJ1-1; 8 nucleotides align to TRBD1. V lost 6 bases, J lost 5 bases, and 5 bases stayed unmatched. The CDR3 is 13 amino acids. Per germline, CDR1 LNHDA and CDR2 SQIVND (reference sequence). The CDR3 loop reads CASSQTGVTEAFL. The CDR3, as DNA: TGTGCCAGTAGCCAGACAGGGGTAACTGAAGCTTTCTTA.

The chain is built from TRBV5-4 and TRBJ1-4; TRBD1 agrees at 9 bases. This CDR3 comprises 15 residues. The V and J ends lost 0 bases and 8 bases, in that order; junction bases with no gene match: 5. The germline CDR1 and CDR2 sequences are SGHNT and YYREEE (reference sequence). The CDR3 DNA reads TGTGCCAGCAGCTTGGGCGGGACAGGGCACGAAAAACTGTTTTTT. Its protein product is CASSLGGTGHEKLFF.

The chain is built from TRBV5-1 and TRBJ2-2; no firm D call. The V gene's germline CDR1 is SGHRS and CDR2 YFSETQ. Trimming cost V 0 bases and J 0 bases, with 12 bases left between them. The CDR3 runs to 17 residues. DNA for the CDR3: TGCGCCAGCAGCTTGGACCACGCCCGCGCGAACACCGGGGAGCTGTTTTTT. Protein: CASSLDHARANTGELFF.

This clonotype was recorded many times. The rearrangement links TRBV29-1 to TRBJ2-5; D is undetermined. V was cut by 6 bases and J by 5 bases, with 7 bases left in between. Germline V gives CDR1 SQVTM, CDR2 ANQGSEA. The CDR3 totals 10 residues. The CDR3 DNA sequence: TGCAGCGTCAAAAGGGAGACCCAGTACTTC. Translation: CSVKRETQYF.

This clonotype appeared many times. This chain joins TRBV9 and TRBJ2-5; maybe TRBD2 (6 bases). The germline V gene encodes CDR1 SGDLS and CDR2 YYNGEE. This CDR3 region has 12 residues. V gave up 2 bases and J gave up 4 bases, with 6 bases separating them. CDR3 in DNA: TGTGCCAGCAGCGTGGGAGGAGAGACCCAGTACTTC. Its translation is CASSVGGETQYF.

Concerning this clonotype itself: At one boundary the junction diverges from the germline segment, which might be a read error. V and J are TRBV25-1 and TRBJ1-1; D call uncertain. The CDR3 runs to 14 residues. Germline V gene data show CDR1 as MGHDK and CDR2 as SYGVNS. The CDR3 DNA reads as TGCGCCAGCAGTGAGGTTGGCCCAAGGACTGAAGCTTTCTTT. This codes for CASSEVGPRTEAFF. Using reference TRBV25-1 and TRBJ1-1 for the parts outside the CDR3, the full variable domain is EADIYQTPRYLVIGTGKKITLECSQTMGHDKMYWYQQDPGMELHLIHYSYGVNSTEKGDLSSESTVSRIRTEHFPLTLESARPSHTSQYLCASSEVGPRTEAFFGQGTRLTVV.

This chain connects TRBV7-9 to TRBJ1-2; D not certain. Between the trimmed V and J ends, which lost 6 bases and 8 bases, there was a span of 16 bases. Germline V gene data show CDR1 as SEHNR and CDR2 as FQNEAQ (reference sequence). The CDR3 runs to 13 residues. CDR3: CASSELFPQGYTF. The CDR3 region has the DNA TGTGCCAGCAGTGAACTATTCCCACAGGGCTACACCTTC.

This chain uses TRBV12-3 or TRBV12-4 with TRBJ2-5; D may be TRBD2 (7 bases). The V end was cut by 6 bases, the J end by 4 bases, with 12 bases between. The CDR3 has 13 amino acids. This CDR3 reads CASRRGPGETQYF. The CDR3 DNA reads TGTGCCAGCAGGCGGGGGCCGGGAGAGACCCAGTACTTC.